Listed here are 29 T cell receptor beta chains from one sample, sequenced in a study of OX40 agonist ivuxolimab in advanced cancers. Produced via immunoSEQ multiplex PCR; TCRdb's table is partial and in-frame only. The sample consists of about 50,000 clones, about 82% of them appearing once. The input for sequencing was CD4+ or CD8+ T cells sorted from blood, taken in a trial of the OX40 agonist ivuxolimab. These receptors were obtained from an adult with an advanced solid tumor such as melanoma, head and neck, liver or kidney cancer.

The V gene is TRBV2, the J gene TRBJ2-7, with TRBD1 matching over 9 bases. From germline, CDR1 is SNHLY and CDR2 FYNNEI. With 6 bases clipped from V and 3 bases from J, the junction kept 6 bases outside the gene matches. The CDR3 is 14 residues long. CDR3 amino acids: CASRGGTGYYEQYF. The DNA of the CDR3 is TGTGCCAGCAGGGGCGGGACAGGGTACTACGAGCAGTACTTC.

J is TRBJ1-4 and V is TRBV25-1, with TRBD1 as a possible D gene (6 bases). V shed 2 bases and J shed 8 bases, with 18 bases lying between them. CDR1 is MGHDK and CDR2 is SYGVNS in the germline V gene. The CDR3 consists of 16 residues. CDR3 residues: CASSEMRGAGWEKLFF. CDR3 bases: TGTGCCAGCAGTGAAATGAGGGGGGCCGGGTGGGAAAAACTGTTTTTT.

This clone has a handful of counts. The chain links TRBV4-3 to TRBJ2-2; possibly TRBD1 or TRBD2 for D (5 bases each). The CDR3 has 13 amino acids. Germline-derived CDR1 and CDR2 are LGHNA and YSLEER. V was pared by 4 bases and J by 6 bases, with 9 bases between. This chain's CDR3 is CASSPMGAGELFF. The CDR3 bases are TGCGCCAGCAGCCCCATGGGGGCCGGGGAGCTGTTTTTT.

This rearrangement joins TRBV6-6 to TRBJ1-2; 12 bases align to TRBD1. J lost 7 bases, V lost 6 bases, and 6 bases had no gene match. Germline V lookup: CDR1 MNHNY, CDR2 SVGAGI (reference sequence). The CDR3 length is 14 residues. The DNA for the CDR3 is TGTGCCAGCAGAGACCGGGACAGGGGGCCTGGCTACACCTTC. Amino acid sequence: CASRDRDRGPGYTF.

The chain combines TRBV5-5 with TRBJ1-1, with D possibly TRBD1 on 5 matching bases. The CDR3 covers 13 residues. Germline lookup yields CDR1 SGHKS and CDR2 YYEKEE (reference sequence). Between the trimmed V and J ends, which lost 4 bases and 4 bases, there was a span of 11 bases. CDR3 sequence: CASSAWTSTEAFF. The CDR3 coding sequence is TGTGCCAGCAGCGCGTGGACATCCACTGAAGCTTTCTTT.

CDR3 sequence: CASSVDRDANYGYTF. The CDR3 region has the DNA TGTGCCAGTAGTGTCGACAGGGACGCTAACTATGGCTACACCTTC. The chain combines TRBV19 with TRBJ1-2, with TRBD1 matching over 7 bases. This CDR3 comprises 15 residues. The germline CDR1 and CDR2 sequences are LNHDA and SQIVND (reference sequence). The ends lost 5 bases at V and 0 bases at J; junction bases unmatched: 6.

The CDR3 loop reads CASSLAYNEQFF. CDR3 nucleotide sequence: TGTGCCAGCAGCTTAGCGTACAATGAGCAGTTCTTC. The J gene is TRBJ2-1, the V gene TRBV11-3; no firm D call. The V end was cut by 1 base, the J end by 4 bases, with 2 bases between. CDR1 and CDR2 from the germline V gene are SGHNT and YENEEA. This CDR3 has 12 amino acids.

V gene TRBV4-3 combines with J gene TRBJ2-5; D is undetermined. The V gene lost 0 bases and the J gene lost 5 bases, with 7 bases spanning the gap. Germline V gene sequence: CDR1 LGHNA, CDR2 YSLEER. The CDR3 totals 13 residues. The CDR3 here is CASSQDTQETQYF. CDR3 DNA sequence: TGCGCCAGCAGCCAAGATACGCAGGAGACCCAGTACTTC.

The V gene is TRBV28, the J gene TRBJ1-1, with D unresolved. The CDR3 is 14 residues long. CDR1 MDHEN and CDR2 SYDVKM come from the germline V gene. With 2 bases removed from V and 4 bases from J, the gap between germline ends came to 11 bases. The CDR3: CASSLSAVSTEAFF. In nucleotides, the CDR3 is TGTGCCAGCAGTTTAAGCGCTGTAAGCACTGAAGCTTTCTTT.

The chain employs TRBV5-4 and TRBJ2-3; D is ambiguous. Between the trimmed V and J ends, which lost 0 bases and 5 bases, there was a span of 13 bases. Germline V lookup: CDR1 SGHNT, CDR2 YYREEE (reference sequence). The CDR3 loop spans 15 amino acids. The CDR3 DNA reads as TGTGCCAGCAGCTTGGCCTCCTTTTGGGGAGATACGCAGTATTTT. This gives the protein CASSLASFWGDTQYF. Variable domain in full (rest from reference TRBV5-4 and TRBJ2-3): ETGVTQSPTHLIKTRGQQVTLRCSSQSGHNTVSWYQQALGQGPQFIFQYYREEENGRGNFPPRFSGLQFPNYSSELNVNALELDDSALYLCASSLASFWGDTQYFGPGTRLTVL.

The chain joins TRBV6-1 to TRBJ2-1, with TRBD1 as a possible D gene (6 bases). The CDR3 runs 16 residues. Trimming cost V 1 base and J 3 bases, with 13 bases left between them. CDR1 is MNHNS and CDR2 is SASEGT in the germline V gene. The CDR3 sequence is CASSEGWGLLYNEQFF. CDR3 bases: TGTGCCAGCAGTGAAGGGTGGGGGCTACTCTACAATGAGCAGTTCTTC.

This chain connects TRBV7-2 to TRBJ1-1; D gene uncertain. The CDR3 sequence is 13 residues long. Germline V gene lookup returns CDR1 SGHTA and CDR2 FQGNSA. V lost 5 bases, J lost 4 bases, and 11 bases lay in between. The CDR3 DNA reads TGTGCCAGCAGCCTCCTCCCCGCCACTGAAGCTTTCTTT. Amino acids: CASSLLPATEAFF. Combining the CDR3 with reference TRBV7-2 and TRBJ1-1 gives the whole variable domain GAGVSQSPSNKVTEKGKDVELRCDPISGHTALYWYRQSLGQGLEFLIYFQGNSAPDKSGLPSDRFSAERTGGSVSTLTIQRTQQEDSAVYLCASSLLPATEAFFGQGTRLTVV.

V gene TRBV11-3 combines with J gene TRBJ1-1; the D gene is possibly TRBD1 (5 bases). The V gene lost 3 bases and the J gene lost 1 base, with 9 bases spanning the gap. The CDR3 length is 14 residues. From germline, CDR1 is SGHNT and CDR2 YENEEA. The CDR3 coding sequence is TGTGCCAGCAGCTTGGGCGGGGCGAACACTGAAGCTTTCTTT. Translating it yields CASSLGGANTEAFF.

The chain couples TRBV6-1 to TRBJ2-3; no definite D call. Trimming removed 3 bases from V and 7 bases from J, with 11 bases in between. CDR3 length: 13 amino acids. Germline V gene lookup returns CDR1 MNHNS and CDR2 SASEGT. The CDR3 loop reads CASSDPGVNTQYF. CDR3 sequence (DNA): TGTGCCAGCAGTGACCCGGGCGTCAATACGCAGTATTTT.

J is TRBJ2-3 and V is TRBV7-2, with TRBD2 matching 8 bases. Per germline, CDR1 SGHTA and CDR2 FQGNSA. This CDR3 region has 17 residues. The ends lost 1 base at V and 4 bases at J; junction bases unmatched: 10. CDR3 in amino acids: CASSLVWGTSVPDTQYF. CDR3 DNA: TGTGCCAGCAGCTTAGTTTGGGGGACTAGTGTGCCAGATACGCAGTATTTT. Complete variable domain (other parts from reference TRBV7-2 and TRBJ2-3): GAGVSQSPSNKVTEKGKDVELRCDPISGHTALYWYRQSLGQGLEFLIYFQGNSAPDKSGLPSDRFSAERTGGSVSTLTIQRTQQEDSAVYLCASSLVWGTSVPDTQYFGPGTRLTVL.

The chain couples TRBV7-2 to TRBJ2-7; unclear D gene. This CDR3 has 14 residues. The V end lost 3 bases, the J end lost 2 bases, and 11 bases lay between the germline ends. CDR1 and CDR2 from the germline V gene are SGHTA and FQGNSA. The CDR3 sequence is CASSLQDGAYEQYF. Here the CDR3 DNA reads TGTGCCAGCAGCTTGCAGGACGGTGCCTACGAGCAGTACTTC.

The V gene is TRBV4-2, the J gene TRBJ1-5; no reliable D call. The V gene lost 4 bases and the J gene lost 7 bases, with 17 bases spanning the gap. Germline lookup yields CDR1 LGHNA and CDR2 YNFKEQ. CDR3 size: 15 residues. CDR3 in amino acids: CASSRRTGEEQPQHF. In DNA, the CDR3 is TGTGCCAGCAGCCGTCGGACGGGTGAGGAACAGCCCCAGCATTTT.

V is TRBV6-5 and J is TRBJ2-5; D remains ambiguous. V was cut by 5 bases and J by 13 bases, with 14 bases left in between. Germline V gene sequence: CDR1 MNHEY, CDR2 SVGAGI. The CDR3 runs 11 residues. As DNA, the CDR3 is TGTGCCAGCAGTGAGATGGTCAGGTGGTACTTC. Translation: CASSEMVRWYF.

The chain uses TRBV27 and TRBJ2-5; no firm D call. This CDR3 spans 15 amino acids. Germline values: CDR1 MNHEY, CDR2 SMNVEV (reference sequence). V was shortened by 5 bases and J by 5 bases, with 18 bases between the two germline ends. The CDR3 reads CASSIRRNPGETQYF. The CDR3 DNA reads as TGTGCCAGCAGTATCCGACGGAATCCCGGGGAGACCCAGTACTTC.

Here the CDR3 reads CASSLSGGIAFF. CDR3 coding DNA: TGTGCCAGCAGCTTAAGTGGCGGGATAGCTTTCTTT. The rearrangement joins TRBV7-3 to TRBJ1-1; D is unresolved. Germline lookup yields CDR1 SGHTA and CDR2 FQGTGA. The CDR3 is 12 amino acids. Trimming cost V 1 base and J 10 bases, with 10 bases left between them.

The rearrangement uses TRBV30 and TRBJ1-1; perhaps TRBD1 as D (6 bases). The CDR3 loop spans 14 amino acids. CDR1 GTSNPN and CDR2 SVGIG come from the germline V gene (reference sequence). Trimming removed 0 bases from V and 4 bases from J, with 12 bases in between. CDR3 loop: CAWSVGGLRTEAFF. The CDR3, as DNA: TGTGCCTGGAGTGTCGGGGGGCTCCGCACTGAAGCTTTCTTT.

The gene calls are TRBV2 and TRBJ2-2; unclear D gene. This CDR3 contains 10 residues. Deletions cut 6 bases from V and 4 bases from J, with 0 bases between. Germline CDR1 and CDR2: SNHLY and FYNNEI. The CDR3 protein is CASSTGELFF. The CDR3 region has the DNA TGTGCCAGCAGCACCGGGGAGCTGTTTTTT.

V gene TRBV6-1 combines with J gene TRBJ2-7; D call uncertain. Trimming pared 1 base from V and 0 bases from J, leaving 7 bases between. The CDR3 totals 14 residues. Germline V gives CDR1 MNHNS, CDR2 SASEGT. The CDR3 region has the DNA TGTGCCAGCAGTGAAGGAGGCAACTCCTACGAGCAGTACTTC. Residues: CASSEGGNSYEQYF.

The V and J genes are TRBV6-5 and TRBJ1-2; D not resolved. Trimming left V 6 bases short and J 1 base short, with 6 bases between. CDR3 length: 12 residues. From germline, CDR1 is MNHEY and CDR2 SVGAGI. The CDR3 spells CASRPGNYGYTF. The CDR3 DNA sequence: TGTGCCAGCAGGCCGGGTAACTATGGCTACACCTTC.

The chain has TRBV7-9 and TRBJ1-3; D is perhaps TRBD1 (5 bases). The CDR3 is 15 amino acids. Trimming removed 2 bases at V and 0 bases at J, with 8 bases between. Germline CDR1 and CDR2: SEHNR and FQNEAQ (reference sequence). The CDR3 loop is CASSLRGISGNTIYF. CDR3 nucleotide sequence: TGTGCCAGCAGCTTACGGGGGATCTCTGGAAACACCATATATTTT.

The V gene is TRBV23-1, the J gene TRBJ1-2; no clear D gene. TRBV23-1 has ORF status, its function being uncertain. V was pared by 2 bases and J by 4 bases, with 20 bases between. This CDR3 has 17 amino acids. In DNA form, the CDR3 reads TGCGCCAGCAGTCAAGAATCACCGGGGATGGGAGTCTATGGCTACACCTTC. This codes for CASSQESPGMGVYGYTF.

The chain joins TRBV7-9 to TRBJ1-2; TRBD1 is a possible D gene (6 bases). The germline V gene has CDR1 SEHNR and CDR2 FQNEAQ (reference sequence). Trimming took off 4 bases at V and 8 bases at J, with 20 bases between the two ends. This CDR3 has 15 amino acids. CDR3 sequence (DNA): TGTGCCAGCAGCTCCCTCGGGGGGCGCAGGGAAGGCTACACCTTC. It yields the protein CASSSLGGRREGYTF.

This chain uses TRBV15 with TRBJ2-5; 7 bases match TRBD1. This CDR3 has 15 residues. The junction had 6 bases not matched to a gene; V was cut back by 0 bases and J by 5 bases. CDR1 LNHNV and CDR2 YYDKDF come from the germline V gene (reference sequence). CDR3 protein: CATSRDRDSSETQYF. The CDR3 DNA follows: TGTGCCACCAGCAGAGATAGGGACAGTTCGGAGACCCAGTACTTC.

The J gene is TRBJ2-5, the V gene TRBV7-2; D is undetermined. The CDR3 has 15 amino acids. Trimming shortened V by 2 bases and J by 2 bases, and 12 bases separated the two germline ends. The germline gives CDR1 SGHTA, CDR2 FQGNSA. Here the CDR3 DNA reads TGTGCCAGCAGCTTATTTCTTGCCCAGCAAGAGACCCAGTACTTC. This translates into CASSLFLAQQETQYF.